This TCR beta chain was sequenced for a study of T-cell reconstitution after alpha-beta-depleted transplantation in children. The CDR3 spans 15 residues. Trimming removed 1 base at V and 2 bases at J, with 9 bases between. For TCRbeta, the library was prepared with unique molecular identifiers. TCRdb used MiXCR to reprocess the PCR reads, holding one entry per CDR3 protein. This table holds approximately 490,000 distinct CDR3 sequences, roughly an eighth found once. This chain uses TRBV12-3 or TRBV12-4 with TRBJ2-4; D is perhaps TRBD1 (6 bases). The origin of this receptor is a human donor who donated a stem cell graft to a child with combined immunodeficiency. The starting material was PBMCs from the stem cell graft donor, obtained from the stem cell graft. CDR3 loop: CASSLEGVSKNIQYF. The CDR3 DNA reads TGTGCCAGCAGTTTAGAGGGGGTTTCCAAAAACATTCAGTACTTC.